This T cell receptor (beta chain) is from a study of blood T cell repertoires in COVID-19. In its sample, this clone was seen once. This table comes from immunoSEQ multiplex PCR, and its TCRdb copy is limited to in-frame clones, with some not included. The repertoire holds about 210,000 clones, with around 85% as singletons. The CDR3 runs 14 residues. Trimming left V 2 bases short and J 9 bases short, with 14 bases between. Germline loops: CDR1 SGHDT, CDR2 YYEEEE. Sequenced: peripheral blood. The rearrangement joins TRBV5-6 to TRBJ1-4; D not resolved. The TCR sequence derives from a man aged 40-49 years with acute or convalescent COVID-19. CDR3 sequence: CASSFGTADQKLFF. The CDR3 DNA follows: TGTGCCAGCAGCTTTGGCACAGCCGATCAAAAACTGTTTTTT.